The 25 T cell receptor beta chains reported below all come from one sample, sequenced in a study of T cell changes during pregnancy in multiple sclerosis. Sequencing was performed with immunoSEQ multiplex PCR; in TCRdb, only in-frame clones are kept and a portion is missing. The table shows roughly 84,000 clones, with 93% occurring only once. The input for sequencing was peripheral blood, taken in the third trimester of pregnancy. These receptors were obtained from a female donor in good health, enrolled as a control in a pregnancy study.

This chain joins TRBV5-1 and TRBJ2-5; 7 bases agree with TRBD2. Germline V gene sequence: CDR1 SGHRS, CDR2 YFSETQ. V gave up 1 base and J gave up 4 bases; unmatched junction bases: 10. This CDR3 is built from 16 residues. The CDR3 DNA follows: TGCGCCAGCAGCTTGTATCCCGGGAGGCGGTTAGAGACCCAGTACTTC. This encodes CASSLYPGRRLETQYF.

The chain combines TRBV5-6 with TRBJ2-7, with D tentatively TRBD1 (6 bases). The CDR3 contains 15 residues. CDR1 is SGHDT and CDR2 is YYEEEE in the germline V gene. Trimming stripped 0 bases from V and 2 bases from J, with 12 bases between. This chain's CDR3 is CASSLGSRGAYEQYF. CDR3 coding DNA: TGTGCCAGCAGCTTGGGGAGCAGGGGAGCCTACGAGCAGTACTTC.

This sequence joins TRBV28 and TRBJ1-5; D unclear. Germline V gene lookup returns CDR1 MDHEN and CDR2 SYDVKM. This CDR3 contains 14 residues. V dropped 2 bases and J dropped 9 bases, with 14 bases sitting between them. In nucleotides, the CDR3 is TGTGCCAGCAGTTTACGGGGTGGGGAATGGCCCCAGCATTTT. Translation gives CASSLRGGEWPQHF.

V is TRBV6-5 and J is TRBJ1-4; 12 bases are a match to TRBD1. Germline V gene sequence: CDR1 MNHEY, CDR2 SVGAGI. CDR3 length equals 16 residues. V trimming: 4 bases; J trimming: 7 bases; junction bases outside the gene matches: 7. The CDR3 nucleotides are TGTGCCAGCAGTTCAACCGGGACAGGGGGCGTTGAAAAACTGTTTTTT. It encodes CASSSTGTGGVEKLFF.

CDR3 nucleotide sequence: TGTGCCAGCAGTGAAACCTTCAGGGGGCTATGGAACACTGAAGCTTTCTTT. As protein: CASSETFRGLWNTEAFF. The chain carries TRBV6-1 and TRBJ1-1, with 8 bases fitting TRBD1. After removal of 2 bases from V and 1 base from J, the junction contained 9 bases not matched to a gene. CDR1 is MNHNS, CDR2 SASEGT, per germline. CDR3 length: 17 residues.

J is TRBJ2-7 and V is TRBV5-1; 8 bases are a match to TRBD1. This CDR3 spans 13 amino acids. CDR1 is SGHRS, CDR2 YFSETQ, per germline. Trimming took 7 bases from V and 1 from J; bases not matched to a gene: 4. Here the CDR3 DNA reads TGCGCCAGCCGACAGGGGAGGTCCTACGAGCAGTACTTC. It encodes CASRQGRSYEQYF.

The CDR3 sequence: CASSYLGTAFTEAFF. The CDR3 bases are TGTGCCAGCAGCTACCTCGGGACAGCTTTCACTGAAGCTTTCTTT. The chain recombines TRBV9 with TRBJ1-1, with 7 bases aligning to TRBD1. The CDR3 consists of 15 residues. With 4 bases clipped from V and 4 bases from J, the junction kept 10 bases outside the gene matches. Looked up from germline, CDR1 is SGDLS and CDR2 is YYNGEE.

The chain is built from TRBV6-5 and TRBJ2-7; 7 bases are a match to TRBD2. The CDR3 contains 16 residues. Germline V gives CDR1 MNHEY, CDR2 SVGAGI. V trimming: 2 bases; J trimming: 0 bases; junction bases outside the gene matches: 7. CDR3 in amino acids: CASSYAGTTSSYEQYF. CDR3 DNA: TGTGCCAGCAGTTACGCCGGGACTACCTCCTCCTACGAGCAGTACTTC.

The chain links TRBV6-5 to TRBJ2-5, with TRBD1 as a possible D gene (5 bases). The J call may be mistaken, given a closer DNA end match to TRBJ2-7. Germline-derived CDR1 and CDR2 are MNHEY and SVGAGI. The CDR3 covers 15 residues. The CDR3 DNA follows: TGTGCCAGCAGGGGGTCGTTGGTAGGGGCCTACGAGCAGTACTTC. This sequence encodes CASRGSLVGAYEQYF.

The V gene is TRBV4-1, the J gene TRBJ2-7; TRBD2 matches 16 bases. This CDR3 spans 18 amino acids. Trimming removed 3 bases from V and 2 bases from J; junction bases left unmatched: 7. Germline V CDR1 and CDR2: MGHRA, YSYEKL. The CDR3, as DNA: TGCGCCAGCAGCCAGGGCCGGGGACTAGCGGGAGGGGCCTACGAGCAGTACTTC. Amino acids: CASSQGRGLAGGAYEQYF.

This clone was detected once. The chain recombines TRBV2 with TRBJ1-5; possibly TRBD1 for D (5 bases). The germline gives CDR1 SNHLY, CDR2 FYNNEI. Trimming cost V 4 bases and J 4 bases, with 8 bases left between them. CDR3 length: 13 residues. The CDR3 spells CASSAGVNQPQHF. CDR3 nucleotide sequence: TGTGCCAGCAGTGCGGGGGTTAATCAGCCCCAGCATTTT.

The chain employs TRBV2 and TRBJ2-5; possibly TRBD2 for D (6 bases). CDR1 and CDR2 (germline): SNHLY, FYNNEI. This CDR3 has 13 amino acids. Trimming stripped 8 bases from V and 1 base from J, with 11 bases between. As DNA, the CDR3 is TGTGCCAGCTCCGGAGGGTTCCAAGAGACCCAGTACTTC. Protein sequence: CASSGGFQETQYF.

The J gene is TRBJ2-1, the V gene TRBV6-5; perhaps TRBD2 as D (6 bases). Deletions cut 4 bases from V and 4 bases from J, with 17 bases between. This CDR3 has 16 residues. CDR1 is MNHEY and CDR2 is SVGAGI in the germline V gene. The CDR3, as DNA: TGTGCCAGCAGTTCACGGACGTGGGAGGCGTACAATGAGCAGTTCTTC. Its protein is CASSSRTWEAYNEQFF.

This chain connects TRBV28 to TRBJ2-1; 9 bases agree with TRBD2. V was clipped by 5 bases and J by 2 bases; unmatched bases: 4. CDR1 and CDR2 (germline): MDHEN, SYDVKM. CDR3 length: 15 residues. The CDR3 spells CASSLLAGAYNEQFF. The CDR3 DNA reads as TGTGCCAGCAGTCTATTAGCGGGAGCCTACAATGAGCAGTTCTTC.

This clone has only a few counts. V usage is TRBV18 and J usage is TRBJ2-7; the match to TRBD1 covers 7 bases. Trimming at V came to 0 bases and at J to 4 bases, leaving 0 bases not matched to a gene. Germline loops: CDR1 KGHSH, CDR2 LQKENI. CDR3 length: 13 amino acids. CDR3 DNA: TGTGCCAGCTCACCACCGGGACAGTACGAGCAGTACTTC. Its translation: CASSPPGQYEQYF.

V usage is TRBV2 and J usage is TRBJ1-1, with D unresolved. CDR3 length equals 12 residues. V was shortened by 7 bases and J by 1 base, with 7 bases between the two germline ends. Per the germline V gene, CDR1 is SNHLY and CDR2 is FYNNEI. Here the CDR3 reads CASIPRNTEAFF. CDR3 coding DNA: TGTGCCAGCATCCCTAGGAACACTGAAGCTTTCTTT.

CDR3 in DNA: TGTGCCAGCAGTTCTGGACAGGGGGCTGTCTACGAGCAGTACTTC. Protein: CASSSGQGAVYEQYF. This chain joins TRBV27 and TRBJ2-7; TRBD1 matches at 11 bases. CDR3 length equals 15 residues. Germline loops: CDR1 MNHEY, CDR2 SMNVEV (reference sequence). J lost 3 bases, V lost 4 bases, and 5 bases had no gene match.

This clone has only one observation. J is TRBJ1-5 and V is TRBV7-8; weak D call: TRBD1 (5 bases). CDR1 and CDR2 from the germline V gene are SGHVS and FQNEAQ. CDR3 length: 15 amino acids. The V and J ends lost 3 bases and 0 bases respectively, with 9 bases between them. The CDR3 sequence is CASSFAGNSNQPQHF. In DNA, the CDR3 is TGTGCCAGCAGCTTTGCAGGGAATAGCAATCAGCCCCAGCATTTT.

The chain has TRBV30 and TRBJ1-2; maybe TRBD1 (6 bases). This CDR3 has 14 residues. CDR1 and CDR2 (germline): GTSNPN, SVGIG (reference sequence). Trimming took 4 bases from V and 8 from J, leaving 20 bases between them. This CDR3 reads CAWTSGDPLRGYTF. The CDR3 DNA follows: TGTGCCTGGACATCAGGGGACCCCTTGAGAGGCTACACCTTC. The entire variable domain, with the rest obtained from reference TRBV30 and TRBJ1-2, is as follows: SQTIHQWPATLVQPVGSPLSLECTVEGTSNPNLYWYRQAAGRGLQLLFYSVGIGQISSEVPQNLSASRPQDRQFILSSKKLLLSDSGFYLCAWTSGDPLRGYTFGSGTRLTVV.

The V and J genes are TRBV28 and TRBJ2-3; 7 bases are a match to TRBD2. The CDR3 sequence is 16 residues long. The germline gives CDR1 MDHEN, CDR2 SYDVKM. V shed 2 bases and J 6 bases; nucleotides not matched to a gene: 11. CDR3 sequence: CASSLEAGVGADTQYF. The DNA for the CDR3 is TGTGCCAGCAGTTTAGAGGCGGGAGTTGGCGCGGATACGCAGTATTTT.

The chain couples TRBV7-9 to TRBJ1-1, with D uncertain. Germline V gene data show CDR1 as SEHNR and CDR2 as FQNEAQ (reference sequence). Trimming shortened V by 2 bases and J by 0 bases, and 10 bases separated the two germline ends. The CDR3 is made up of 15 amino acids. The CDR3 loop is CASSLPSFMNTEAFF. CDR3 DNA: TGTGCCAGCAGCTTACCCTCCTTTATGAACACTGAAGCTTTCTTT.

The CDR3 is CASSRGTAGPGDTQYF. In nucleotides, the CDR3 is TGTGCCAGCAGCCGAGGGACAGCTGGTCCCGGGGATACGCAGTATTTT. The chain couples TRBV7-2 to TRBJ2-3, with 7 bases that match TRBD1. J was trimmed by 6 bases and V by 5 bases; bases with no gene match: 14. Germline CDR1 is SGHTA and CDR2 is FQGNSA. The CDR3 contains 16 residues. The full variable domain, rest sourced from reference TRBV7-2 and TRBJ2-3, is GAGVSQSPSNKVTEKGKDVELRCDPISGHTALYWYRQSLGQGLEFLIYFQGNSAPDKSGLPSDRFSAERTGGSVSTLTIQRTQQEDSAVYLCASSRGTAGPGDTQYFGPGTRLTVL.

The chain uses TRBV28 and TRBJ1-1; D is ambiguous. The CDR3 has 16 residues. Trimming removed 6 bases at V and 3 bases at J, with 20 bases between. Germline loops: CDR1 MDHEN, CDR2 SYDVKM. The CDR3 region is CASRLPKPGGYTEAFF. CDR3 nucleotide sequence: TGTGCCAGCAGGTTACCTAAACCAGGAGGCTACACTGAAGCTTTCTTT.

The chain uses TRBV25-1 and TRBJ2-1; a weak D match, TRBD1 (5 bases). Germline V gene sequence: CDR1 MGHDK, CDR2 SYGVNS. CDR3 size: 15 residues. Between the trimmed V and J ends, which lost 2 bases and 4 bases, there was a span of 12 bases. Written as DNA, the CDR3 is TGTGCCAGCAGTGAAAGTGGGGCGCCTTACAATGAGCAGTTCTTC. Its translation is CASSESGAPYNEQFF.

V and J are TRBV28 and TRBJ2-5; D uncertain. V was trimmed by 8 bases and J by 2 bases, leaving 15 bases between them. There are 14 residues in the CDR3. Per the germline V gene, CDR1 is MDHEN and CDR2 is SYDVKM. The CDR3 coding sequence is TGTGCCAGCGTCCCGACTGTGGCACAAGAGACCCAGTACTTC. Protein: CASVPTVAQETQYF.